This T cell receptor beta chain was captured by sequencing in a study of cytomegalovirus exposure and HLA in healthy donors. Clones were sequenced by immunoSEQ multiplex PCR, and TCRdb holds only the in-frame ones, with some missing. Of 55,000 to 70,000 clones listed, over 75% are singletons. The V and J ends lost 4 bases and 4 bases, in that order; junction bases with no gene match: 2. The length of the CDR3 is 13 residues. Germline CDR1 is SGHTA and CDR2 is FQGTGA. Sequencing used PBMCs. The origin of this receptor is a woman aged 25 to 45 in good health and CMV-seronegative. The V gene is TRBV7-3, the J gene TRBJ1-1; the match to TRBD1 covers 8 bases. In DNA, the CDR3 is TGTGCCAGCAGCTCCGACAGGGGCACTGAAGCTTTCTTT. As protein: CASSSDRGTEAFF.